The entry below describes one TCR beta chain. The method was immunoSEQ multiplex PCR; TCRdb's version includes in-frame clones alone and lacks a portion of them. The profile covers a few hundred thousand clones, with 86% appearing a single time and under 2% taken by the ten largest. These data are taken from a study of blood T cell repertoires in COVID-19. Study summary: The cDNA or gDNA used as material had been derived from T cells, B-cell-depleted T cells, or PBMCs.

This TCR derives from a woman aged 45 to 65 with acute or convalescent COVID-19. Sample: peripheral blood.

For the CDR3, the DNA is TGTGCCAGCAGCCCGGGACTCGGGAGGGAGCAGTTCTTC. Translation: CASSPGLGREQFF. The chain combines TRBV7-3 with TRBJ2-1, with 7 bases that match TRBD2. J was trimmed by 10 bases and V by 5 bases; bases with no gene match: 8. The CDR3 totals 13 residues. From germline, CDR1 is SGHTA and CDR2 FQGTGA. The full variable domain, its missing parts supplied by reference TRBV7-3 and TRBJ2-1, is GAGVSQTPSNKVTEKGKYVELRCDPISGHTALYWYRQSLGQGPEFLIYFQGTGAADDSGLPNDRFFAVRPEGSVSTLKIQRTERGDSAVYLCASSPGLGREQFFGPGTRLTVL.